The sequence of this T cell receptor beta chain was determined in a study of vaccination and CD4 T cells after COVID-19. Cultured CD4+ T cell DNA underwent sequencing with the Oncomine TCR Beta short-read assay. The template was genomic DNA from cultured CD4+ T cells. TCRdb passed the PCR reads through MiXCR, listing each CDR3 protein once. There are tens of thousands of distinct CDR3 sequences in the sample; 62% occur only once, and approximately 7.8% lies in the top ten. A word on this clonotype: Its antigen is currently unknown.

The junction had 7 bases not matched to a gene; V was cut back by 0 bases and J by 1 base. The CDR3 is 17 residues long. Germline loops: CDR1 SGDLS, CDR2 YYNGEE. Described treatment: roughly 10-day PBMC culture with coronavirus spike peptide pools or control peptides (ViraFEST assay). Antigen-specific T cell expansion with peptide pools preceded TCR sequencing in the ViraFEST approach. With around ten days of culture completed, CD4+ T cells were isolated by negative selection. The rearrangement joins TRBV9 to TRBJ2-3, with 8 nucleotides matching TRBD2. The sample comprised CD4+ T cells from blood, cultured in vitro. The TCR sequence derives from a human donor who had recovered from COVID-19. Written as DNA, the CDR3 is TGTGCCAGCAGCGTAGCTGGACTAGCATGGGGCACAGATACGCAGTATTTT. It yields the protein CASSVAGLAWGTDTQYF.